This T cell receptor beta chain was identified in a study of T cells in Graves' hyperthyroidism and ophthalmopathy. As regards this clonotype: Its antigen is not known.

Study-level results: Blood held most thyroid clonotypes expanded above 0.001 frequency.

The V gene lost 5 bases and the J gene lost 10 bases, with 12 bases spanning the gap. There are 13 residues in the CDR3. Amplification targeted TCR beta CDR3 regions from RNA transcripts. TCR CDR3 regions were first amplified by RT-PCR with HTBI primers. Via MiXCR, TCRdb re-called the multiplex PCR reads, giving one row per CDR3 protein. This sample yields under 700,000 distinct CDR3 sequences, of which roughly 50% are seen a single time; just under 8.5% belongs to the top ten. Aged 18 to 65, the patients had hyperthyroidism that was newly diagnosed and had lasted under 2 months. Sequencing was carried out using peripheral blood or thyroid tissue (not recorded which). This rearrangement joins TRBV12-3 or TRBV12-4 to TRBJ1-6; a possible D gene is TRBD1 (6 bases). The receptor was isolated from a woman in her late teens or twenties with Graves' hyperthyroidism. The CDR3 sequence: CASSPGARSPLHF. CDR3 bases: TGTGCCAGCAGTCCGGGGGCGAGGTCACCCCTCCACTTT.